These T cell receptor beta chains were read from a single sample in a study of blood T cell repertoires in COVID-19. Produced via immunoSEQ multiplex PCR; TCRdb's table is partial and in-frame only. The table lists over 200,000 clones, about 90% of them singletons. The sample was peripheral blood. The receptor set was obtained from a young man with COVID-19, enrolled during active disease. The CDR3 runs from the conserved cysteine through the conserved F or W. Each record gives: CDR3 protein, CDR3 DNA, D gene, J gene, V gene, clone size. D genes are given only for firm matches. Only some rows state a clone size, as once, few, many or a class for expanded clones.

CDR3: CASSLDRGSGGSPLHF; DNA: TGTGCCAGCAGTCTGGACAGGGGATCGGGAGGATCACCCCTCCACTTT; D: TRBD1; J: TRBJ1-6; V: TRBV27; size: .
CDR3: CASSEGQVSYEQYF; DNA: TGTGCCAGTAGTGAGGGACAGGTGTCCTACGAGCAGTACTTC; D: TRBD1; J: TRBJ2-7; V: TRBV19; size: .
CDR3: CAGGLSSYEQYF; DNA: TGTGCCGGGGGACTCTCAAGCTACGAGCAGTACTTC; D: .; J: TRBJ2-7; V: TRBV2; size: .
CDR3: CASSSDRSTDTQYF; DNA: TGTGCCAGCAGCTCCGACAGGAGTACAGATACGCAGTATTTT; D: .; J: TRBJ2-3; V: TRBV7-9; size: .
CDR3: CASSLRQGFYTEAFF; DNA: TGTGCCAGCAGCTTGCGACAGGGGTTCTACACTGAAGCTTTCTTT; D: TRBD1; J: TRBJ1-1; V: TRBV5-4; size: .
CDR3: CASSLVGTGTVYEQYF; DNA: TGTGCCAGCAGCTTAGTAGGGACAGGGACGGTCTACGAGCAGTACTTC; D: TRBD1; J: TRBJ2-7; V: TRBV7-2; size: .
CDR3: CASSEAGTTGYTF; DNA: TGTGCCAGCAGTGAAGCGGGGACAACCGGCTACACCTTC; D: .; J: TRBJ1-2; V: TRBV6-1; size: .
CDR3: CASSPRGLAGVVNEQFF; DNA: TGTGCCAGCTCCCCCCGAGGACTAGCGGGAGTAGTGAATGAGCAGTTCTTC; D: TRBD2; J: TRBJ2-1; V: TRBV18; size: .
CDR3: CASRTIQGGVNQPQHF; DNA: TGTGCCAGCAGAACAATACAGGGAGGGGTTAATCAGCCCCAGCATTTT; D: .; J: TRBJ1-5; V: TRBV27; size: .
CDR3: CASSLISGGQSSYNEQFF; DNA: TGTGCCAGCAGCTTAATTTCAGGGGGGCAGAGCTCCTACAATGAGCAGTTCTTC; D: .; J: TRBJ2-1; V: TRBV7-3; size: once
CDR3: CASRIPGGAWGYTF; DNA: TGCGCCAGCAGAATACCCGGGGGGGCATGGGGCTACACCTTC; D: .; J: TRBJ1-2; V: TRBV4-1; size: .
CDR3: CASSSREGMNTEAFF; DNA: TGCGCCAGCAGCTCCCGAGAGGGAATGAACACTGAAGCTTTCTTT; D: .; J: TRBJ1-1; V: TRBV5-1; size: .
CDR3: CASRSDRGRTDTQYF; DNA: TGTGCCAGCAGATCCGACAGGGGGCGGACAGATACGCAGTATTTT; D: TRBD1; J: TRBJ2-3; V: TRBV6-5; size: .
CDR3: CASSTDNNYGYTF; DNA: TGTGCCAGCAGCACGGACAATAACTATGGCTACACCTTC; D: .; J: TRBJ1-2; V: TRBV12-3/TRBV12-4; size: .
CDR3: CASLSQENTGELFF; DNA: TGTGCCAGCTTAAGCCAGGAGAACACCGGGGAGCTGTTTTTT; D: .; J: TRBJ2-2; V: TRBV18; size: .
CDR3: CASTRLGQMNTEAFF; DNA: TGTGCCAGCACCCGATTGGGACAGATGAACACTGAAGCTTTCTTT; D: TRBD1; J: TRBJ1-1; V: TRBV9; size: .
CDR3: CASSLEASGVSYEQYF; DNA: TGTGCCAGCAGCTTAGAGGCTAGCGGGGTGTCCTACGAGCAGTACTTC; D: TRBD2; J: TRBJ2-7; V: TRBV7-2; size: .
CDR3: CASRPRGQLEAFF; DNA: TGTGCCAGCAGGCCACGCGGACAGCTTGAAGCTTTCTTT; D: .; J: TRBJ1-1; V: TRBV11-2; size: .
CDR3: CASSIGTVLAGVADTQYF; DNA: TGTGCCAGTAGTATAGGAACGGTACTAGCGGGAGTCGCAGATACGCAGTATTTT; D: TRBD2; J: TRBJ2-3; V: TRBV19; size: .
CDR3: CASSAGTGFGLVEAFF; DNA: TGCGCCAGCAGCGCCGGGACAGGGTTTGGTCTGGTTGAAGCTTTCTTT; D: TRBD1; J: TRBJ1-1; V: TRBV5-1; size: once
CDR3: CASSYPSNTGELFF; DNA: TGTGCCAGCAGTTACCCTTCGAACACCGGGGAGCTGTTTTTT; D: .; J: TRBJ2-2; V: TRBV6-5; size: .
CDR3: CASSPRQGARDTQYF; DNA: TGTGCCAGCAGCCCAAGACAGGGGGCAAGAGATACGCAGTATTTT; D: TRBD1; J: TRBJ2-3; V: TRBV5-4; size: .
CDR3: CASSGPYYGYTF; DNA: TGTGCCAGCAGTGGGCCATACTATGGCTACACCTTC; D: .; J: TRBJ1-2; V: TRBV6-2/TRBV6-3; size: .
CDR3: CASSLDRGRISGELFF; DNA: TGCGCCAGCAGTCTTGACAGGGGACGGATCTCCGGGGAGCTGTTTTTT; D: TRBD1; J: TRBJ2-2; V: TRBV5-1; size: .
CDR3: CASTTGTFTYEQYF; DNA: TGTGCCAGCACCACCGGGACTTTTACCTACGAGCAGTACTTC; D: .; J: TRBJ2-7; V: TRBV28; size: .
CDR3: CASSWDRRYNEQFF; DNA: TGTGCCAGCAGTTGGGACAGGAGATACAATGAGCAGTTCTTC; D: TRBD1; J: TRBJ2-1; V: TRBV5-6; size: .
CDR3: CASSLITGFGGELFF; DNA: TGCGCCAGCAGCTTGATCACGGGGTTTGGAGGGGAGCTGTTTTTT; D: .; J: TRBJ2-2; V: TRBV5-1; size: .
CDR3: CASSPIPEGFDTQYF; DNA: TGTGCCAGCAGTCCTATTCCAGAGGGTTTTGATACGCAGTATTTT; D: .; J: TRBJ2-3; V: TRBV7-9; size: .
CDR3: CASSFDRGTEAFF; DNA: TGTGCCAGCAGCTTCGACAGGGGTACTGAAGCTTTCTTT; D: TRBD1; J: TRBJ1-1; V: TRBV7-2; size: .
CDR3: CATSRDAGVSTDTQYF; DNA: TGTGCCACCAGCAGAGATGCAGGGGTCAGCACAGATACGCAGTATTTT; D: .; J: TRBJ2-3; V: TRBV15; size: .
CDR3: CASSPGLNYEQYF; DNA: TGTGCCAGCTCACCCGGACTGAATTACGAGCAGTACTTC; D: .; J: TRBJ2-7; V: TRBV18; size: .
CDR3: CASSHGRQDLNQPQHF; DNA: TGTGCCAGCTCACACGGGCGACAGGACCTCAATCAGCCCCAGCATTTT; D: .; J: TRBJ1-5; V: TRBV18; size: .
CDR3: CASRATWGTGDEKLFF; DNA: TGTGCCAGTAGGGCGACCTGGGGGACAGGGGATGAAAAACTGTTTTTT; D: TRBD1; J: TRBJ1-4; V: TRBV19; size: .
CDR3: CASSQQGLNTEAFF; DNA: TGCGCCAGCAGCCAACAGGGGTTGAACACTGAAGCTTTCTTT; D: .; J: TRBJ1-1; V: TRBV4-3; size: .